This paragraph covers one T cell receptor beta chain sequence. As yet, its antigen is unknown. The sample originates from a study of radiotherapy plus CTLA-4 blockade in lung cancer. Study-wide results and limits: Increased serum interferon-beta after radiation also reportedly predicted response strongly.

Profiled with immunoSEQ multiplex PCR; TCRdb holds only in-frame clones, not every one. Among around 80,000 clones listed, approximately 73% were seen once. V lost 2 bases, J lost 4 bases, and 15 bases lay in between. This CDR3 region has 15 residues. Germline V gene sequence: CDR1 SEHNR, CDR2 FQNEAQ (reference sequence). Those with chemo-refractory metastatic non-small-cell lung cancer were treated with focal radiation combined with CTLA-4 blockade using ipilimumab. This receptor was taken from a human donor with non-small cell lung cancer whose response to radiotherapy plus ipilimumab could not be evaluated. Sequenced here: peripheral blood, sampled from a patient treated with radiotherapy plus ipilimumab. This rearrangement joins TRBV7-9 to TRBJ2-7; tentatively, D is TRBD1 (5 bases). This chain's CDR3 is CASSLRGQGLYEQYF. CDR3 DNA sequence: TGTGCCAGCAGCTTACGAGGTCAGGGATTATACGAGCAGTACTTC.